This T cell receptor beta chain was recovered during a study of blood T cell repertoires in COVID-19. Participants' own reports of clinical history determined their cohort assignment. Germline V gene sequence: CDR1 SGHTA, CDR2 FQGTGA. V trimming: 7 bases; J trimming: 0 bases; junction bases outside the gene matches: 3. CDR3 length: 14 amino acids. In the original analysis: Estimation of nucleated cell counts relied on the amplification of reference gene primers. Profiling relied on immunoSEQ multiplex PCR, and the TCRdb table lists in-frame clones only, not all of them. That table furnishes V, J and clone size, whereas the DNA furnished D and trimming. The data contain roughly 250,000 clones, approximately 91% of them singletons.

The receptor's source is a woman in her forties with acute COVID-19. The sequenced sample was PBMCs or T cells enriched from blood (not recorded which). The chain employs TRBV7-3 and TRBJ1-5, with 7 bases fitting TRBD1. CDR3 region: CASNTGVSNQPQHF. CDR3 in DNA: TGTGCCAGCAACACAGGGGTTAGCAATCAGCCCCAGCATTTT.